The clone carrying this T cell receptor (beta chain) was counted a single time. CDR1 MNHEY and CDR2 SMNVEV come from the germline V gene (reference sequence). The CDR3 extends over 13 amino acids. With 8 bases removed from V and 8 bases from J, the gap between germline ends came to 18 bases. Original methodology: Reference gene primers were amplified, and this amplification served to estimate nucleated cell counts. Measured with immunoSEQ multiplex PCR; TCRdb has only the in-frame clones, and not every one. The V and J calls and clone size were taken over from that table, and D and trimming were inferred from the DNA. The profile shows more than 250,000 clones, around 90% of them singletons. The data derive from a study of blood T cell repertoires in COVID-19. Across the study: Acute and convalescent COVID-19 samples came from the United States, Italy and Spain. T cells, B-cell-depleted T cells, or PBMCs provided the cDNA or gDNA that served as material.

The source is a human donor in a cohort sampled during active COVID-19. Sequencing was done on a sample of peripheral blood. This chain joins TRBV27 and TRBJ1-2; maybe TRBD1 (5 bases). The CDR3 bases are TGTGCCAGCTGCCCTGGGGGGGGAAGCGGCTACACCTTC. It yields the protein CASCPGGGSGYTF.